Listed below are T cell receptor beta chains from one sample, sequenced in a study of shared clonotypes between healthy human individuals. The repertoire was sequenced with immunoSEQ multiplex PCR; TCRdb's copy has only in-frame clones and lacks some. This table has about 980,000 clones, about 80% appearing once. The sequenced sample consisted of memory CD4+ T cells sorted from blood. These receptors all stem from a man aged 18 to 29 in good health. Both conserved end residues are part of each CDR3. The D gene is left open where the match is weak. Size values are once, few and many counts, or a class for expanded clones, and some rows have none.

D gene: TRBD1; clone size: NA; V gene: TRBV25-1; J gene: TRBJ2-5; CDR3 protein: CASSENRGLETQYF; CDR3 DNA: TGTGCCAGCAGTGAGAACAGGGGGCTAGAGACCCAGTACTTC
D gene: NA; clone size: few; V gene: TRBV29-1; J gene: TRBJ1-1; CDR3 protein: CSVVDGNTEAFF; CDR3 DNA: TGCAGCGTCGTCGACGGTAACACTGAAGCTTTCTTT
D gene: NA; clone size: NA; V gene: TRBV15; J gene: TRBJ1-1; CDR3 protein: CATSRDTVIEAFF; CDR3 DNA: TGTGCCACCAGCAGAGATACTGTTATTGAAGCTTTCTTT
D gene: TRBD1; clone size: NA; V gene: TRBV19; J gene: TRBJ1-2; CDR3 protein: CASSIHPDRGRGYTF; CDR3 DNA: TGTGCCAGTAGTATACACCCGGACAGGGGGCGGGGCTACACCTTC
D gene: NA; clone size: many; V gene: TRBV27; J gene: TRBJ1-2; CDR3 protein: CASSLSLPEVQNYGYTF; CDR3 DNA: TGTGCCAGCAGTTTATCGCTCCCGGAGGTACAGAACTATGGCTACACCTTC
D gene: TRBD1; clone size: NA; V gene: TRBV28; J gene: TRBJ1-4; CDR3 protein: CASTGTGGGEKLFF; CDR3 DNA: TGTGCCAGCACCGGGACAGGGGGAGGAGAAAAACTGTTTTTT
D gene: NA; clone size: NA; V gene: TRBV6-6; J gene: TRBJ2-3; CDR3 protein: CASSYSSGASRNTQYF; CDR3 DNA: TGTGCCAGCAGTTACTCGTCAGGGGCGTCTCGGAATACGCAGTATTTT
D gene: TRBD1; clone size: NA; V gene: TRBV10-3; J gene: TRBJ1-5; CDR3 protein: CASSWDRGISSNQPQHF; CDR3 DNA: TGTGCCAGCAGTTGGGACAGGGGGATATCTAGCAATCAGCCCCAGCATTTT
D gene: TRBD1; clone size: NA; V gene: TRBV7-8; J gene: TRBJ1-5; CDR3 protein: CASSFATGGFQPQHF; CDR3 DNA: TGTGCCAGCAGCTTCGCTACAGGGGGATTTCAGCCCCAGCATTTT
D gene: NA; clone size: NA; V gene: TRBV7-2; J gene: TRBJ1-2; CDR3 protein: CASSPSGYYGYTF; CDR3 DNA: TGTGCCAGCAGCCCATCAGGGTACTATGGCTACACCTTC
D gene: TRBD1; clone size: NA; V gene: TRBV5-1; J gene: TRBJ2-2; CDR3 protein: CASTEDRGQNTGELFF; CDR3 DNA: TGCGCCAGCACCGAGGACAGGGGACAGAACACCGGGGAGCTGTTTTTT
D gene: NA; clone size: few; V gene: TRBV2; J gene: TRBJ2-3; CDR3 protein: CASSISHRDSTDTQYF; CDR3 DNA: TGTGCCAGCAGTATCTCCCACCGGGATAGCACAGATACGCAGTATTTT
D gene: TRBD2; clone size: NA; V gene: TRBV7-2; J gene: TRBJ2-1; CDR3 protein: CASSSLAGGFYNEQFF; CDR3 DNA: TGTGCCAGCAGCTCGTTAGCGGGAGGGTTCTACAATGAGCAGTTCTTC
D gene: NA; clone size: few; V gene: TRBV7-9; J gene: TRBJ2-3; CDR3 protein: CASSYTDTQYF; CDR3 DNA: TGTGCCAGCAGTTACACAGATACGCAGTATTTT
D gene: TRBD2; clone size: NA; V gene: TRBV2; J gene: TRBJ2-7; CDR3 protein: CASTRAGGRNYEQYF; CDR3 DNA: TGTGCCAGCACGAGGGCGGGGGGGCGAAACTACGAGCAGTACTTC
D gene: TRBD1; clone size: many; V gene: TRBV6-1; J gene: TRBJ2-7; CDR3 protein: CASSVGTAYEQYF; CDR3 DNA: TGTGCCAGCAGTGTTGGGACAGCCTACGAGCAGTACTTC
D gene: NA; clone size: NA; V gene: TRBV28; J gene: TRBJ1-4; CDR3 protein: CASSFSVNLATNEKLFF; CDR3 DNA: TGTGCCAGCAGTTTTTCGGTTAACCTAGCAACTAATGAAAAACTGTTTTTT
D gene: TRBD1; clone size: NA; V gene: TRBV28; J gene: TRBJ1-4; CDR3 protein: CASSWSTGSYEKLFF; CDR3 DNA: TGTGCCAGCAGTTGGTCGACAGGGTCGTACGAAAAACTGTTTTTT
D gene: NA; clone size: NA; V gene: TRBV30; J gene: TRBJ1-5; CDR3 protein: CAWSVPRTVNQPQHF; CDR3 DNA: TGTGCCTGGAGTGTTCCTCGGACGGTCAATCAGCCCCAGCATTTT
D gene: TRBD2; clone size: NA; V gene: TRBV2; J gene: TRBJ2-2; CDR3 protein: CASRTSGFSGELFF; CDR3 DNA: TGTGCCAGCCGGACTAGCGGGTTTTCCGGGGAGCTGTTTTTT
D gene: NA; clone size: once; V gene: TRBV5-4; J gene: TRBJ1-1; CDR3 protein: CASSLGTSLGTEAFF; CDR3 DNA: TGTGCCAGCAGCTTGGGGACCTCTCTAGGCACTGAAGCTTTCTTT
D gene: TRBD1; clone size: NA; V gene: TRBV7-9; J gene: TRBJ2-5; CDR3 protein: CASSLGQGVQETQYF; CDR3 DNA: TGTGCCAGCAGCTTAGGGCAGGGGGTGCAAGAGACCCAGTACTTC
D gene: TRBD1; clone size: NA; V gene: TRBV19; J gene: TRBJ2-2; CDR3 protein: CASSRDRGELFF; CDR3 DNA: TGTGCCAGTAGTCGGGACAGGGGGGAGCTGTTTTTT
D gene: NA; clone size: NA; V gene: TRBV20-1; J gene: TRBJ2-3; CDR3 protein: CSLSDTQYF; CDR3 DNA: TGCAGTCTGTCAGATACGCAGTATTTT
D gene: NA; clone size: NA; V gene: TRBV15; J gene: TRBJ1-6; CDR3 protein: CATSIRSPASPLHF; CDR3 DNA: TGTGCCACCAGCATAAGGTCTCCCGCTTCACCCCTCCACTTT
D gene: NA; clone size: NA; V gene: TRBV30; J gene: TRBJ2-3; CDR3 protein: CAWSGGSGRADTQYF; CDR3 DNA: TGTGCCTGGAGTGGGGGGTCGGGGCGAGCAGATACGCAGTATTTT